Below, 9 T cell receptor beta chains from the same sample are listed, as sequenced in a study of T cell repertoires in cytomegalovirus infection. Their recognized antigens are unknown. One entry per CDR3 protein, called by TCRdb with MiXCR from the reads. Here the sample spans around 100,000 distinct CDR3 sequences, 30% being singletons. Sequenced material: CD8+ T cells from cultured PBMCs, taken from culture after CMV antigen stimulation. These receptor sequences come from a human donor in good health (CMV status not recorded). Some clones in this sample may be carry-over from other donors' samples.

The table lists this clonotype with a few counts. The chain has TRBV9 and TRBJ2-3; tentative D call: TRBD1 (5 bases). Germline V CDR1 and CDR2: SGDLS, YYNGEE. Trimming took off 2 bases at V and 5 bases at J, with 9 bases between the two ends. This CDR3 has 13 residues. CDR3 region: CASSVWGGDTQYF. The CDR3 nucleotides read TGTGCCAGCAGCGTCTGGGGCGGAGATACGCAGTATTTT.

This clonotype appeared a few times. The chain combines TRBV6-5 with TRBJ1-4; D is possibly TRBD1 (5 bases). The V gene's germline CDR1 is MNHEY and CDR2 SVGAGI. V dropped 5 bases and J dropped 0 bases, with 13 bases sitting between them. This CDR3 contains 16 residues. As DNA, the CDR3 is TGTGCCAGCAGTACGATAGAACAGGCAACTAATGAAAAACTGTTTTTT. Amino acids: CASSTIEQATNEKLFF.

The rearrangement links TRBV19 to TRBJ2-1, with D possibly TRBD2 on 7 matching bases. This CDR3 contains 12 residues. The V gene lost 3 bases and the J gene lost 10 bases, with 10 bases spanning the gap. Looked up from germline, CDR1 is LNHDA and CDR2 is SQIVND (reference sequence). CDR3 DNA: TGTGCCAGTAGTATTCCGGGGGGCGAGCAGTTCTTC. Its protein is CASSIPGGEQFF.

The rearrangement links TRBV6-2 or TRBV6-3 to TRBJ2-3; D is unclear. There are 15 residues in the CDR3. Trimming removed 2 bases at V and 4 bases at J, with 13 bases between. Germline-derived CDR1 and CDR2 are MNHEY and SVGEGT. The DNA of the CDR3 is TGTGCCAGCAGTTACGGGTTTGGTGGTCCAGATACGCAGTATTTT. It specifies CASSYGFGGPDTQYF.

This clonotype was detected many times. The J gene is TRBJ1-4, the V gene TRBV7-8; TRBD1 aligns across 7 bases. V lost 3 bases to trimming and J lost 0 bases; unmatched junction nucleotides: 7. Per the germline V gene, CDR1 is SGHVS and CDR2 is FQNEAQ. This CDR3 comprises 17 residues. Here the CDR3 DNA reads TGTGCCAGCAGCTTTGGACAGGTCTATGCAACTAATGAAAAACTGTTTTTT. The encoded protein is CASSFGQVYATNEKLFF.

CDR3 in DNA: TGCAGTGCTAGAGATGGGGAACTGGCCTATGGCTACACCTTC. Its protein product is CSARDGELAYGYTF. The chain carries TRBV20-1 and TRBJ1-2; D gene unclear. Between the trimmed V and J ends, which lost 0 bases and 4 bases, there was a span of 12 bases. The CDR3 length is 14 residues. CDR1 DFQATT and CDR2 SNEGSKA come from the germline V gene (reference sequence).

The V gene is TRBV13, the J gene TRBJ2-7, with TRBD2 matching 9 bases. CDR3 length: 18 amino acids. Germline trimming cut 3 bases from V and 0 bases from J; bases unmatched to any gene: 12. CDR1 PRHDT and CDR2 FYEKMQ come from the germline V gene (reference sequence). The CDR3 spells CASSLDATSGLSSYEQYF. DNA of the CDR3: TGTGCCAGCAGCTTGGATGCTACTAGCGGGTTGAGCTCCTACGAGCAGTACTTC.

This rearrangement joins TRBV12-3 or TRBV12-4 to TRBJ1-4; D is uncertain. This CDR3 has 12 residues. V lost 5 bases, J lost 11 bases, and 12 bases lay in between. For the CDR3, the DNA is TGTGCCAGCAGTCCTCCATCACGGAAACTGTTTTTT. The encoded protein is CASSPPSRKLFF.

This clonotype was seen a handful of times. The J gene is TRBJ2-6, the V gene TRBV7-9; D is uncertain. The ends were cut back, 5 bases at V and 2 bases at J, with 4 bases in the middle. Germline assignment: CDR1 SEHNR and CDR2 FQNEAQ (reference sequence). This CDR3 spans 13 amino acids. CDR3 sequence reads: CASSLPGANVLTF. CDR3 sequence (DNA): TGTGCCAGCAGCCTCCCTGGGGCCAACGTCCTGACTTTC.